This section outlines one T cell receptor (beta chain) sequence together with its context. The length of the CDR3 is 18 residues. Trimming left V 6 bases short and J 0 bases short, with 18 bases between. Germline assignment: CDR1 MNHEY and CDR2 SMNVEV (reference sequence). These data come from a study of blood T cell repertoires in COVID-19. Produced via immunoSEQ multiplex PCR; TCRdb's table is partial and in-frame only. The sample lists 150,000 to 200,000 clones, roughly 92% occurring once. Seattle enrolled patients during active infection and tracked them longitudinally. The chain couples TRBV27 to TRBJ1-6; perhaps TRBD1 as D (5 bases). Material for sequencing was peripheral blood. This receptor was taken from a man aged 25-45 years with COVID-19, enrolled during active disease. Written as DNA, the CDR3 is TGTGCCAGCAGGCGACGACAGCTTCAGAGCTCCTATAATTCACCCCTCCACTTT. Amino acids: CASRRRQLQSSYNSPLHF.